The present TCR beta chain was sequenced within a study of T cell repertoires in cytomegalovirus infection. The overall study: An indication of both CMV infection and matching HLA type came from public TCR beta signatures.

As to this clonotype: As yet, its antigen is unknown.

This CDR3 is 13 amino acids long. V lost 5 bases and J 2 bases, leaving 10 bases between the germline ends. Whole-study results and caveats: The ex vivo response showed dominance by HLA-C-restricted CMV-specific TCR beta clonotypes.

TCRdb re-called the reads through MiXCR, storing one row per CDR3 protein. The sample lists fewer than 650,000 distinct CDR3 sequences; 35% to 50% were seen once. The receptor comes from a human donor in good health (CMV status not recorded). Some clones in this sample may be carry-over from other donors' samples. The sample here was cultured PBMCs, taken from culture after CMV antigen stimulation. V is TRBV12-3 or TRBV12-4 and J is TRBJ2-7, with TRBD1 as a possible D gene (6 bases). CDR3 in amino acids: CASSVGQTYEQYF. The CDR3 DNA reads TGTGCCAGCAGTGTCGGACAGACCTACGAGCAGTACTTC.